This TCR beta chain was sequenced during a study of T-cell memory formation after mild COVID-19. MiXCR was run by TCRdb on the 5' RACE reads, yielding one entry per CDR3 protein. Among 350,000 to 450,000 distinct CDR3 sequences listed, around 15% were seen once. Trimming removed 3 bases from V and 4 bases from J, with 12 bases in between. There are 14 residues in the CDR3. This clonotype was counted between two and nine times. The chain joins TRBV12-3 or TRBV12-4 to TRBJ2-5, with a weak D call TRBD1 (5 bases). Sequenced: PBMCs or a T cell subset sorted from them (not recorded which). This TCR was recovered from a man younger than 30 who had mild COVID-19 (a few samples of this study predate the infection). Cell type and time point are not known. The CDR3 here is CASSFGQGTETQYF. The CDR3 coding sequence is TGTGCCAGCAGTTTTGGGCAGGGTACAGAGACCCAGTACTTC.